This T cell receptor beta chain stems from a study of blood T cell repertoires in COVID-19. For the study at large: PBMCs, B-cell-depleted T cells, or T cells provided the cDNA or gDNA that made up the material.

TCRdb's copy holds only in-frame clones and misses some; the assay was immunoSEQ multiplex PCR. The sample yields 250,000 or so clones, around 90% seen once. The sequenced material came from peripheral blood. This sequence originates from a man aged 18-30 years with active or convalescent COVID-19.

CDR3 sequence reads: CASSGIETGTSGGQHSTDTQYF. The CDR3 DNA follows: TGCGCCAGCAGTGGGATCGAGACCGGGACTAGCGGGGGCCAACACAGCACAGATACGCAGTATTTT. This rearrangement joins TRBV10-1 to TRBJ2-3; 14 bases match TRBD2. Germline trimming cut 4 bases from V and 0 bases from J; bases unmatched to any gene: 18. Germline V gene data show CDR1 as WNHNN and CDR2 as SYGVQD (reference sequence). The CDR3 loop spans 22 amino acids.